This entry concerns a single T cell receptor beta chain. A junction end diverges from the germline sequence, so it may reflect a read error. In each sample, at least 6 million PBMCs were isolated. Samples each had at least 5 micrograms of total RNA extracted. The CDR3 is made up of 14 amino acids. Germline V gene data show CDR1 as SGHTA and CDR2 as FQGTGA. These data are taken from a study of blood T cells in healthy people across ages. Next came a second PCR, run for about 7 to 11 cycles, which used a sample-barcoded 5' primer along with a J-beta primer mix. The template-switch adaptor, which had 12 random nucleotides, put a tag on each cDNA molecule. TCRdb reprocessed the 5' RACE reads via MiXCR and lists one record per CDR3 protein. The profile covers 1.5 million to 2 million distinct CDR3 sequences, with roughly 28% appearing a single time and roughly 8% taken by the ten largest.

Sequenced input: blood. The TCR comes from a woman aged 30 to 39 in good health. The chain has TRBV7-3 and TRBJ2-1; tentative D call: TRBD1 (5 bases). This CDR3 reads CASILNPGKSEQFF. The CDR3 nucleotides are TGTGCCAGCATCTTAAATCCAGGGAAGAGTGAGCAGTTCTTC.